This T cell receptor beta chain was sequenced in a study of cytomegalovirus exposure and HLA in healthy donors. Study-level results: TRBV6-2, TRBV6-3 and some other V segments were unresolvable in 87-base-pair reads.

This clone appeared once. What it binds is not known. The study ran its PCR with 60 Vbeta and 13 Jbeta primers. The protocol was immunoSEQ multiplex PCR, while the TCRdb copy is restricted to in-frame clones and leaves out a portion. This sample carries approximately 74,000 clones, roughly 63% of them seen once, and the ten largest clones take less than 7.5%. The CDR3 has 14 residues. The J segment lost 4 bases and the V segment lost 4 bases, leaving 3 bases of the junction unmatched. Germline CDR1 and CDR2: SGHTA and FQGTGA. The gene calls are TRBV7-3 and TRBJ1-2; 10 bases map to TRBD1. The TCR originated in a young man in good health and CMV-seropositive. The sample taken for sequencing was PBMCs. The chain's CDR3 is CASSSTGGGYGYTF. The CDR3 bases are TGTGCCAGCAGCTCGACAGGGGGCGGCTATGGCTACACCTTC.